Shown below are 20 T cell receptor beta chains from a single sample sequenced in a study of blood T cells in healthy people across ages. Together with a sample-barcoded 5' primer, a J-beta primer mix was included in a second PCR lasting about 7 to 12 cycles. TCRdb analysed the 5' RACE reads with MiXCR anew, one entry per CDR3 protein. The table shows 1.2 million to 1.5 million distinct CDR3 sequences, with approximately 60% occurring only once. Sequenced sample: blood. The source of these receptors is a man younger than 35 in good health.

This clonotype was counted once. The CDR3 spells CSARLGGSSPLHF. The CDR3 DNA reads as TGCAGTGCTAGATTGGGGGGAAGTTCACCCCTCCACTTT. The rearrangement joins TRBV20-1 to TRBJ1-6; maybe TRBD1 (5 bases). Germline V CDR1 and CDR2: DFQATT, SNEGSKA (reference sequence). V was trimmed by 2 bases and J by 9 bases, leaving 11 bases between them. The CDR3 totals 13 residues.

This clonotype was observed a handful of times. The genes are TRBV4-1 and TRBJ1-2; D is perhaps TRBD1 (5 bases). Germline loops: CDR1 MGHRA, CDR2 YSYEKL. Trimming pared 3 bases from V and 1 base from J, leaving 15 bases between. This CDR3 comprises 16 residues. CDR3 DNA: TGCGCCAGCAGCCACGCATGGAGACAGTTTAACTATGGCTACACCTTC. Residues: CASSHAWRQFNYGYTF.

This clonotype occurred many times. This chain uses TRBV29-1 with TRBJ1-6; TRBD1 matches 8 bases. V lost 4 bases and J lost 9; bases outside the gene matches: 5. CDR3 length: 13 amino acids. The germline gives CDR1 SQVTM, CDR2 ANQGSEA. The CDR3 DNA follows: TGCAGCGTTGGAGGGACAGGAGCTTCACCCCTCCACTTT. Translating gives CSVGGTGASPLHF.

In DNA, the CDR3 is TGCGCCAGCAGCCAACCGGGACGGAGTCAAGAGACCCAGTACTTC. Translated, it gives CASSQPGRSQETQYF. The chain uses TRBV4-1 and TRBJ2-5; TRBD1 or TRBD2 may be the D gene (5 bases each). V was shortened by 2 bases and J by 2 bases, with 12 bases between the two germline ends. CDR1 is MGHRA, CDR2 YSYEKL, per germline. The CDR3 consists of 15 residues.

The chain links TRBV7-2 to TRBJ2-5; 7 bases line up with TRBD2. V shed 2 bases and J 7 bases; nucleotides not matched to a gene: 10. The CDR3 consists of 15 residues. CDR1 and CDR2 (germline): SGHTA, FQGNSA. CDR3 coding DNA: TGTGCCAGCAGCTTACCGGGGGGAATGTCGGTGACCCAGTACTTC. It specifies CASSLPGGMSVTQYF.

The chain has TRBV20-1 and TRBJ2-7; no definite D call. V was pared by 4 bases and J by 0 bases, with 7 bases between. The CDR3 length is 12 residues. CDR1 DFQATT and CDR2 SNEGSKA come from the germline V gene (reference sequence). This chain's CDR3 is CSATPSSYEQYF. DNA of the CDR3: TGCAGTGCTACCCCTAGCTCCTACGAGCAGTACTTC.

The V gene is TRBV7-8, the J gene TRBJ2-7; TRBD2 matches at 8 bases. CDR1 and CDR2 (germline): SGHVS, FQNEAQ. The ends lost 5 bases at V and 1 base at J; junction bases unmatched: 4. The CDR3 is 14 amino acids. The CDR3 DNA sequence: TGTGCCAGCAGCACTAGCGGACCTTCCTACGAGCAGTACTTC. Its protein is CASSTSGPSYEQYF.

The genes are TRBV5-1 and TRBJ2-6; D may be TRBD1 (6 bases). V shed 2 bases and J shed 7 bases, with 13 bases lying between them. This CDR3 is 15 amino acids long. Germline CDR1 SGHRS, CDR2 YFSETQ. CDR3 sequence reads: CASSFTGLYANVLTF. The CDR3 region has the DNA TGCGCCAGCAGCTTTACAGGGCTGTATGCCAACGTCCTGACTTTC.

This chain joins TRBV20-1 and TRBJ1-3, with 8 bases identical to TRBD1. CDR1 is DFQATT, CDR2 SNEGSKA, per germline (reference sequence). J lost 1 base, V lost 4 bases, and 9 bases had no gene match. This CDR3 has 16 residues. The CDR3 nucleotides read TGCAGTGCTACCTCGGGACAGGAAAAGTCTGGAAACACCATATATTTT. Its protein is CSATSGQEKSGNTIYF.

The genes are TRBV11-2 and TRBJ1-1; D unresolved. V was shortened by 5 bases and J by 0 bases, with 13 bases between the two germline ends. This CDR3 is built from 15 residues. The V gene's germline CDR1 is SGHAT and CDR2 FQNNGV. The CDR3 DNA reads as TGTGCCAGCAGCCCGACGGTGGGATTGAACACTGAAGCTTTCTTT. It codes for CASSPTVGLNTEAFF.

The gene calls are TRBV20-1 and TRBJ2-7; 8 nucleotides match TRBD2. The junction had 8 bases not matched to a gene; V was cut back by 5 bases and J by 2 bases. The CDR3 covers 14 residues. Germline lookup yields CDR1 DFQATT and CDR2 SNEGSKA (reference sequence). CDR3 residues: CSAYTSGPTYEQYF. Written as DNA, the CDR3 is TGCAGTGCTTATACTAGCGGACCAACCTACGAGCAGTACTTC.

This sequence joins TRBV7-9 and TRBJ2-1; 11 bases are shared with TRBD2. CDR1 and CDR2 from the germline V gene are SEHNR and FQNEAQ (reference sequence). After removal of 4 bases from V and 2 bases from J, the junction contained 4 bases not matched to a gene. The CDR3 is made up of 16 amino acids. CDR3 sequence: CASSSGLAVTYNEQFF. CDR3 bases: TGTGCCAGCAGCTCGGGACTAGCGGTTACCTACAATGAGCAGTTCTTC.

A remark on this clonotype: One end of the junction is discordant with germline, which a read error may explain. The chain combines TRBV18 with TRBJ2-6; no reliable D call. The CDR3 length is 17 residues. Germline-derived CDR1 and CDR2 are KGHSH and LQKENI. The CDR3 coding sequence is TGTGCCAGCTCGAAGGTCGTGACGGGCTCTGGAGCCAACGTCCTGACTTTC. Encoded protein: CASSKVVTGSGANVLTF.

The chain combines TRBV28 with TRBJ2-5; perhaps TRBD1 as D (6 bases). Trimming left V 6 bases short and J 2 bases short, with 19 bases between. Looked up from germline, CDR1 is MDHEN and CDR2 is SYDVKM. The CDR3 is 16 amino acids. As DNA, the CDR3 is TGTGCCAGCAGCCTCTCCATCCCGGGGACACAAGAGACCCAGTACTTC. It encodes CASSLSIPGTQETQYF.

V gene TRBV5-1 combines with J gene TRBJ1-2, with TRBD1 as a possible D gene (6 bases). This CDR3 has 15 residues. V was cut by 4 bases and J by 7 bases, with 20 bases left in between. Germline V lookup: CDR1 SGHRS, CDR2 YFSETQ. Here the CDR3 DNA reads TGCGCCAGCAGCACGTCAGGGGTTCAGAAGAGTGGCTACACCTTC. This codes for CASSTSGVQKSGYTF.

This clonotype has more than one count but fewer than ten. This chain links TRBV9 with TRBJ2-6, with D possibly matching TRBD1 (6 bases). This CDR3 is built from 15 residues. Germline V gene data show CDR1 as SGDLS and CDR2 as YYNGEE. Trimming shortened V by 4 bases and J by 4 bases, and 12 bases separated the two germline ends. The CDR3 here is CASSPTGPGANVLTF. CDR3 sequence (DNA): TGTGCCAGCAGCCCCACAGGGCCCGGGGCCAACGTCCTGACTTTC. Together with reference TRBV9 and TRBJ2-6, the CDR3 gives the full variable domain: DSGVTQTPKHLITATGQRVTLRCSPRSGDLSVYWYQQSLDQGLQFLIQYYNGEERAKGNILERFSAQQFPDLHSELNLSSLELGDSALYFCASSPTGPGANVLTFGAGSRLTVL.

This clonotype was counted a few times. The chain is built from TRBV10-3 and TRBJ2-1, with TRBD1 matching over 8 bases. CDR1 and CDR2 (germline): ENHRY, SYGVKD. Trimming at V came to 7 bases and at J to 9 bases, leaving 17 bases not matched to a gene. The CDR3 has 16 amino acids. The CDR3 spells CAINTIDRGGISEQFF. The CDR3 coding sequence is TGTGCCATCAATACTATTGACAGGGGTGGTATTAGTGAGCAGTTCTTC.

DNA of the CDR3: TGCAGTGCCCAGGGGCTTAGCGGGCTTACAGATACGCAGTATTTT. This codes for CSAQGLSGLTDTQYF. The chain couples TRBV20-1 to TRBJ2-3, with D perhaps TRBD2 (7 bases). The CDR3 runs 15 residues. With 6 bases removed from V and 3 bases from J, the gap between germline ends came to 19 bases. Per the germline V gene, CDR1 is DFQATT and CDR2 is SNEGSKA (reference sequence).

This clonotype was detected a few times. The chain links TRBV12-3 or TRBV12-4 to TRBJ2-7, with D possibly TRBD2 on 5 matching bases. Trimming took 6 bases from V and 0 from J, leaving 12 bases between them. This CDR3 is built from 14 residues. CDR3 amino acids: CASSPTSFSYEQYF. The CDR3 DNA sequence: TGTGCCAGCAGCCCTACTAGTTTCTCCTACGAGCAGTACTTC.

V gene TRBV5-1 combines with J gene TRBJ2-1; 7 bases are a match to TRBD2. Germline V gene data show CDR1 as SGHRS and CDR2 as YFSETQ. Trimming at V came to 6 bases and at J to 5 bases, leaving 8 bases not matched to a gene. There are 14 residues in the CDR3. The CDR3 sequence is CASKLASGNNEQFF. The CDR3 DNA reads TGCGCCAGCAAGTTGGCTAGCGGAAACAATGAGCAGTTCTTC. Based on the CDR3 plus reference TRBV5-1 and TRBJ2-1, the full variable domain is KAGVTQTPRYLIKTRGQQVTLSCSPISGHRSVSWYQQTPGQGLQFLFEYFSETQRNKGNFPGRFSGRQFSNSRSEMNVSTLELGDSALYLCASKLASGNNEQFFGPGTRLTVL.